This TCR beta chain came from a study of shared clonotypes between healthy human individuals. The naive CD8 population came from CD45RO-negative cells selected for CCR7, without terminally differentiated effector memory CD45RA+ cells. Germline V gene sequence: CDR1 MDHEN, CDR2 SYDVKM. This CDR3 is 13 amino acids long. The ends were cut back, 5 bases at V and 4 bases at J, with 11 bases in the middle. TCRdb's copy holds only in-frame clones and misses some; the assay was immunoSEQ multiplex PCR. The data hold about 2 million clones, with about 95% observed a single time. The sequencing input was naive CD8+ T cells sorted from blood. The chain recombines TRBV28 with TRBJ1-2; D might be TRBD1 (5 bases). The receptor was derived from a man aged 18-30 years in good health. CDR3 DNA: TGTGCCAGCAGTATCGACAGAAGCTATGGCTACACCTTC. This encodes CASSIDRSYGYTF.